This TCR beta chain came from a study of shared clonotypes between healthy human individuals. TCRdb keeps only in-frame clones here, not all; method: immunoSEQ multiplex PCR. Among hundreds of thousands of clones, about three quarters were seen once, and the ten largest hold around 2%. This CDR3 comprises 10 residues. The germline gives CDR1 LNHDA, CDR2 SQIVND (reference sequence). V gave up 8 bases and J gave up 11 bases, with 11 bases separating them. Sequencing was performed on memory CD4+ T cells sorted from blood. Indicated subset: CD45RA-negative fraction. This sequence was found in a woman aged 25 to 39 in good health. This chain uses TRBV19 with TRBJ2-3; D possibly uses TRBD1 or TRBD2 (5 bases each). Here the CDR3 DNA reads TGTGCCAGTCGGGACCACGAGCAGTATTTT. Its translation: CASRDHEQYF.